The clone carrying this T cell receptor beta chain was seen only a few times. The data were obtained in a study of blood T cell repertoires in COVID-19. Study in general: Sites in the United States, Italy and Spain provided acute and convalescent COVID-19 samples. Nucleic acid was either cDNA or gDNA, and it came from T cells, B-cell-depleted T cells, or PBMCs.

The CDR3 is 16 residues long. Between the trimmed V and J ends, which lost 4 bases and 2 bases, there was a span of 17 bases. Germline V gene lookup returns CDR1 LGHNA and CDR2 YNFKEQ. Authors' data handling: The authors estimated nucleated cell counts from reference gene primer amplification. The data were produced by immunoSEQ multiplex PCR, yet TCRdb's version contains in-frame clones alone and is incomplete. V, J and clone size are those of that table, while D and trimming were read from the DNA. Here the sample spans about 68,000 clones, less than 95% being singletons. The V call is TRBV4-2, the J call TRBJ2-5; D may be TRBD2 (6 bases). The sequence came from an older woman with active COVID-19. The sequencing input was peripheral blood. The chain's CDR3 is CASSPTGRTIQETQYF. DNA of the CDR3: TGTGCCAGCAGCCCGACCGGACGGACTATTCAAGAGACCCAGTACTTC.